The source of this T cell receptor beta chain is a study of T cell responses to AZD1222 COVID-19 vaccine. The analysis combined second doses at about 4 or about 12 weeks. Profiling relied on immunoSEQ multiplex PCR, and the TCRdb table lists in-frame clones only, not all of them. Among more than 150,000 clones listed, about 88% were seen once. A word on this clone: What it binds is not known.

Study-level points and caveats: Two AZD1222 administrations were followed by greater Spike-specific TCR breadth and depth.

V was pared by 3 bases and J by 4 bases, with 11 bases of the junction left unmatched. This CDR3 has 17 residues. Germline-derived CDR1 and CDR2 are KGHSH and LQKENI. This receptor was taken from an adult who received the AZD1222 COVID-19 vaccine. This sequence joins TRBV18 and TRBJ2-2, with 7 bases fitting TRBD2. The sequencing here drew on peripheral blood, taken 28 days after the second AZD1222 dose. CDR3 in amino acids: CASSPGGRAGSTGELFF. CDR3 DNA sequence: TGTGCCAGCTCACCTGGAGGTCGAGCGGGATCCACCGGGGAGCTGTTTTTT.